Listed here are 14 T cell receptor beta chains from one sample, sequenced in a study of response to subunit inactivated influenza vaccine. TCRdb reanalysed the RT-PCR reads using MiXCR and keeps one entry per CDR3 protein. The repertoire has 500,000 to 600,000 distinct CDR3 sequences, about 10% of them found once; the top ten carry approximately 10%. The sample here was PBMCs from blood, taken on the day of vaccination. The receptors were sampled from a man aged 45-65 years who received an inactivated influenza vaccine.

The table lists this clonotype with a few counts. CDR3 sequence reads: CASSQITSGRGNEQFF. The CDR3 DNA sequence: TGCGCCAGCAGCCAAATTACTAGCGGGAGGGGGAATGAGCAGTTCTTC. J is TRBJ2-1 and V is TRBV4-1; 13 nucleotides agree with TRBD2. This CDR3 region has 16 residues. Trimming removed 2 bases from V and 7 bases from J; junction bases left unmatched: 5. CDR1 is MGHRA, CDR2 YSYEKL, per germline.

This clonotype was counted many times. The chain employs TRBV27 and TRBJ2-3, with 9 bases identical to TRBD1. CDR1 and CDR2 (germline): MNHEY, SMNVEV (reference sequence). The CDR3 runs 15 residues. The ends lost 5 bases at V and 3 bases at J; junction bases unmatched: 6. The CDR3 sequence: CASSKRDRETDTQYF. CDR3 bases: TGTGCCAGCAGTAAAAGGGACAGGGAAACAGATACGCAGTATTTT.

In its sample, this clonotype was seen a few times. This chain uses TRBV27 with TRBJ2-3; D is ambiguous. Germline V gives CDR1 MNHEY, CDR2 SMNVEV (reference sequence). This CDR3 comprises 14 residues. The ends were cut back, 5 bases at V and 4 bases at J, with 13 bases in the middle. The CDR3: CASSLTGRPDTQYF. Here the CDR3 DNA reads TGTGCCAGCAGTCTCACTGGAAGACCAGATACGCAGTATTTT.

This clonotype has just a few counts. The rearrangement links TRBV7-9 to TRBJ2-7; a weak D match, TRBD1 (5 bases). The CDR3 consists of 15 residues. Germline-derived CDR1 and CDR2 are SEHNR and FQNEAQ (reference sequence). V lost 0 bases to trimming and J lost 1 base, with 10 bases between them. In nucleotides, the CDR3 is TGTGCCAGCAGCTTAGCAAAGTCAGGGTCCTACGAGCAGTACTTC. It translates to CASSLAKSGSYEQYF.

A few counts support this clonotype. The chain carries TRBV4-1 and TRBJ2-3; 12 bases line up with TRBD2. From germline, CDR1 is MGHRA and CDR2 YSYEKL. The CDR3 has 16 residues. Losses at the gene ends were 2 bases for V and 6 bases for J; bases not matched to a gene: 6. The CDR3 protein is CASSQSGGLAGDTQYF. The DNA for the CDR3 is TGCGCCAGCAGCCAATCCGGGGGACTAGCGGGTGATACGCAGTATTTT.

This clonotype was observed a handful of times. This chain uses TRBV6-1 with TRBJ2-3, with 7 bases matching TRBD1. Germline V gives CDR1 MNHNS, CDR2 SASEGT. This CDR3 has 15 amino acids. Trimming removed 6 bases from V and 1 base from J; junction bases left unmatched: 7. The CDR3 region has the DNA TGTGCCAGCAGGAGCGAACAGGGGCGCACAGATACGCAGTATTTT. Translating gives CASRSEQGRTDTQYF.

This clonotype was seen only a few times. The chain's CDR3 is CSARVGGDYTDTQYF. In DNA, the CDR3 is TGCAGTGCTAGAGTCGGGGGAGACTACACAGATACGCAGTATTTT. The chain links TRBV20-1 to TRBJ2-3; D might be TRBD2 (6 bases). The CDR3 consists of 15 residues. The V gene's germline CDR1 is DFQATT and CDR2 SNEGSKA (reference sequence). Trimming pared 1 base from V and 2 bases from J, leaving 13 bases between.

The chain recombines TRBV5-1 with TRBJ2-1; 10 bases align to TRBD2. The CDR3 runs to 18 residues. Germline-derived CDR1 and CDR2 are SGHRS and YFSETQ. V dropped 2 bases and J dropped 10; count of bases not matched to a gene: 18. The CDR3 protein is CASSFNSLSERGGIEQFF. The CDR3 DNA reads TGCGCCAGCAGCTTTAATTCTCTGTCCGAGCGGGGGGGCATAGAGCAGTTCTTC.

In its sample, this clonotype was seen a few times. The chain couples TRBV5-5 to TRBJ1-1; 8 bases fit TRBD1. The CDR3 is 13 residues long. J lost 6 bases, V lost 4 bases, and 5 bases had no gene match. CDR1 SGHKS and CDR2 YYEKEE come from the germline V gene (reference sequence). DNA of the CDR3: TGTGCCAGCAGCCTCGGACAGGGACCTGAAGCTTTCTTT. This gives the protein CASSLGQGPEAFF.

This clonotype was recorded many times. This rearrangement joins TRBV4-1 to TRBJ1-1; D might be TRBD1 (5 bases). Trimming shortened V by 6 bases and J by 2 bases, and 10 bases separated the two germline ends. CDR3 size: 13 residues. CDR1 MGHRA and CDR2 YSYEKL come from the germline V gene. For the CDR3, the DNA is TGCGCCAGCAGAAAAGGGGATAACACTGAAGCTTTCTTT. Translation gives CASRKGDNTEAFF.

In nucleotides, the CDR3 is TGTGCCATGAGCTTGGGGGACACCGGGGAGCTGTTTTTT. As protein: CAMSLGDTGELFF. The V gene is TRBV7-2, the J gene TRBJ2-2; D tentatively fits TRBD1 or TRBD2 (5 bases each). Germline V lookup: CDR1 SGHTA, CDR2 FQGNSA. Trimming removed 10 bases at V and 3 bases at J, with 12 bases between. The CDR3 sequence is 13 residues long. The full variable domain, in which reference TRBV7-2 and TRBJ2-2 provide the parts outside the CDR3, is GAGVSQSPSNKVTEKGKDVELRCDPISGHTALYWYRQSLGQGLEFLIYFQGNSAPDKSGLPSDRFSAERTGGSVSTLTIQRTQQEDSAVYLCAMSLGDTGELFFGEGSRLTVL.

The sample holds many counts of this clonotype. The genes are TRBV12-3 or TRBV12-4 and TRBJ2-1, with 8 nucleotides matching TRBD2. The CDR3 is 14 amino acids. The V gene end was trimmed by 3 bases and the J gene end by 7 bases; junction bases not matched to a gene: 5. The CDR3 sequence: CASSFLAGANEQFF. CDR3 coding DNA: TGTGCCAGCAGTTTTCTAGCGGGCGCGAATGAGCAGTTCTTC.

This clonotype was counted a few times. The V gene is TRBV4-3, the J gene TRBJ2-3, with 10 positions matching TRBD1. The J segment lost 3 bases and the V segment lost 4 bases, leaving 10 bases of the junction unmatched. The CDR3 is made up of 17 amino acids. Germline V gene sequence: CDR1 LGHNA, CDR2 YSLEER. For the CDR3, the DNA is TGCGCCAGCAGCCCCGTTTACCGGGACAGGGGAACAGATACGCAGTATTTT. Translated: CASSPVYRDRGTDTQYF.

This clonotype was detected only a few times. The chain joins TRBV6-5 to TRBJ2-5; TRBD2 aligns across 15 bases. CDR1 is MNHEY, CDR2 SVGAGI, per germline. V dropped 4 bases and J dropped 8; count of bases not matched to a gene: 8. The CDR3 loop spans 16 amino acids. This CDR3 reads CASSFRTSGGAITQYF. As DNA, the CDR3 is TGTGCCAGCAGTTTCCGGACTAGCGGGGGGGCCATTACCCAGTACTTC.